Following are 12 T cell receptor beta chains from one sample sequenced in a study of T cell repertoires in cytomegalovirus infection. TCRdb reprocessed the reads with MiXCR, giving one entry per CDR3 protein. This sample has fewer than 200,000 distinct CDR3 sequences, with roughly a fifth found just once. Sequenced input: PBMCs. The receptors come from a human donor in good health (CMV status not recorded). Some clones in this sample may be carry-over from other donors' samples.

The chain carries TRBV2 and TRBJ1-6; D is ambiguous. Trimming took off 2 bases at V and 9 bases at J, with 14 bases between the two ends. Per the germline V gene, CDR1 is SNHLY and CDR2 is FYNNEI. CDR3 length equals 15 residues. The CDR3 is CASSEPLRALSPLHF. The CDR3 DNA follows: TGTGCCAGCAGTGAACCCCTACGGGCCCTTTCACCCCTCCACTTT. Complete variable domain (other parts from reference TRBV2 and TRBJ1-6): EPEVTQTPSHQVTQMGQEVILRCVPISNHLYFYWYRQILGQKVEFLVSFYNNEISEKSEIFDDQFSVERPDGSNFTLKIRSTKLEDSAMYFCASSEPLRALSPLHFGNGTRLTVT.

The chain employs TRBV10-3 and TRBJ1-2; no clear D. This CDR3 is built from 12 residues. V was shortened by 6 bases and J by 4 bases, with 9 bases between the two germline ends. CDR1 and CDR2 (germline): ENHRY, SYGVKD. DNA of the CDR3: TGTGCCATCAGGACCTACTCCTATGGCTACACCTTC. Its translation is CAIRTYSYGYTF.

This clonotype was detected ten times or more. The V and J genes are TRBV30 and TRBJ1-5, with unresolved D. This CDR3 region has 13 residues. V gave up 5 bases and J gave up 0 bases, with 8 bases separating them. Germline CDR1 GTSNPN, CDR2 SVGIG (reference sequence). The CDR3 DNA follows: TGTGCCTGGGGTGAGGATAGCAATCAGCCCCAGCATTTT. Its protein is CAWGEDSNQPQHF.

This clonotype has ten or more counts. V and J are TRBV28 and TRBJ1-1; TRBD1 aligns across 12 bases. The CDR3 extends over 13 amino acids. V gave up 8 bases and J gave up 5 bases; unmatched junction bases: 3. CDR1 and CDR2 from the germline V gene are MDHEN and SYDVKM. The CDR3 sequence is CASWDRGRTEAFF. The DNA of the CDR3 is TGTGCCAGCTGGGACAGGGGGCGGACTGAAGCTTTCTTT.

This clonotype occurred a few times. The chain recombines TRBV27 with TRBJ2-7; D is possibly TRBD1 (5 bases). The CDR3 spans 14 residues. V lost 4 bases to trimming and J lost 2 bases, with 12 bases between them. CDR1 MNHEY and CDR2 SMNVEV come from the germline V gene (reference sequence). CDR3 DNA sequence: TGTGCCAGCAGTTCTGTGGACACCACCTACGAGCAGTACTTC. As protein: CASSSVDTTYEQYF.

This clonotype was seen ten or more times. The V and J genes are TRBV28 and TRBJ2-1; no clear D. Germline loops: CDR1 MDHEN, CDR2 SYDVKM. Trimming cost V 3 bases and J 8 bases, with 14 bases left between them. This CDR3 is built from 14 residues. Here the CDR3 reads CASSFILTGDEQFF. DNA for the CDR3: TGTGCCAGCAGTTTTATCCTGACCGGCGATGAGCAGTTCTTC.

Notes on this clonotype: The CDR3 does not close with the conserved phenylalanine or tryptophan, likely indicating a read error. The genes are TRBV7-2 and TRBJ1-5; D not resolved. V was cut by 1 base and J by 3 bases, with 7 bases left in between. Germline-derived CDR1 and CDR2 are SGHTA and FQGNSA. This CDR3 is built from 14 residues. The CDR3 is CASSLDGINQPQHS. CDR3 in DNA: TGTGCCAGCAGCTTAGACGGAATCAATCAGCCCCAGCATTCT.

This clonotype is a singleton in its sample. V usage is TRBV28 and J usage is TRBJ2-2; the D gene is possibly TRBD1 (5 bases). The ends were cut back, 1 base at V and 3 bases at J, with 12 bases in the middle. This CDR3 has 16 amino acids. Germline CDR1 is MDHEN and CDR2 is SYDVKM. CDR3 loop: CASSLYPGSDTGELFF. CDR3 nucleotides: TGTGCCAGCAGTTTATACCCAGGGTCGGACACCGGGGAGCTGTTTTTT.

This chain joins TRBV15 and TRBJ2-3, with 9 bases identical to TRBD2. The CDR3 sequence is 17 residues long. The trim removed 0 bases at V and 0 bases at J, leaving 4 bases unmatched. Germline values: CDR1 LNHNV, CDR2 YYDKDF (reference sequence). The CDR3 DNA sequence: TGTGCCACCAGCAGAGAGTTGGCGGGAGGGAGCACAGATACGCAGTATTTT. Translation gives CATSRELAGGSTDTQYF.

This clonotype has a count of ten or more. The rearrangement links TRBV11-3 to TRBJ2-7; no clear D gene. Germline CDR1 reads SGHNT; CDR2 reads YENEEA. The V end lost 5 bases, the J end lost 3 bases, and 8 bases lay between the germline ends. This CDR3 spans 12 amino acids. For the CDR3, the DNA is TGTGCCAGCAGCCCCACCAACTACGAGCAGTACTTC. It yields the protein CASSPTNYEQYF.

This clonotype was seen repeatedly, ten times or more. The V call is TRBV7-2, the J call TRBJ1-3; D perhaps matches TRBD1 (5 bases). V lost 1 base, J lost 6 bases, and 16 bases lay in between. The CDR3 is made up of 16 amino acids. Germline CDR1 and CDR2: SGHTA and FQGNSA. The CDR3, as DNA: TGTGCCAGCAGCTTAGAGGTCCAGGGCAGAATAAACACCATATATTTT. Protein: CASSLEVQGRINTIYF.

There are many counts of this clonotype. This chain connects TRBV20-1 to TRBJ1-4; TRBD1 matches 10 bases. Per the germline V gene, CDR1 is DFQATT and CDR2 is SNEGSKA (reference sequence). J gave up 7 bases and V 5 bases, and 7 bases lay outside the gene matches. The CDR3 has 14 residues. This chain's CDR3 is CSAARQGASEKLFF. The DNA of the CDR3 is TGCAGTGCTGCCCGACAGGGGGCGAGTGAAAAACTGTTTTTT.